This T cell receptor beta chain originates from a study of T-cell reconstitution after alpha-beta-depleted transplantation in children. Whole-study findings and limits: Diversity and T-cell counts at one year after transplant derived mostly from new T cells. The high TCRbeta diversity at day 60 in some patients came from surviving recipient T cells and thymic progenitors.

Unique molecular identifiers were used in preparing the TCRbeta library. TCRdb fed the PCR reads into MiXCR, producing one record per CDR3 protein. The sample consists of about a million distinct CDR3 sequences, under 30% of them appearing once. Germline lookup yields CDR1 KGHSH and CDR2 LQKENI. Trimming left V 4 bases short and J 2 bases short, with 9 bases between. CDR3 length equals 14 residues. This clonotype was recorded at least ten times. The antigen remains unidentified. This clonotype was obtained from a boy younger than two who had a stem cell transplant for SCID, so the T cells may come from the graft donor. This chain links TRBV18 with TRBJ1-5; no clear D. Sequencing used PBMCs, mostly from graft donor cells, obtained 360 days after TCRalphabeta/CD19-depleted stem cell transplant. The CDR3 DNA follows: TGTGCCAGCTCACAGGGTAGTGGCAATCAGCCCCAGCATTTT. Translation: CASSQGSGNQPQHF.